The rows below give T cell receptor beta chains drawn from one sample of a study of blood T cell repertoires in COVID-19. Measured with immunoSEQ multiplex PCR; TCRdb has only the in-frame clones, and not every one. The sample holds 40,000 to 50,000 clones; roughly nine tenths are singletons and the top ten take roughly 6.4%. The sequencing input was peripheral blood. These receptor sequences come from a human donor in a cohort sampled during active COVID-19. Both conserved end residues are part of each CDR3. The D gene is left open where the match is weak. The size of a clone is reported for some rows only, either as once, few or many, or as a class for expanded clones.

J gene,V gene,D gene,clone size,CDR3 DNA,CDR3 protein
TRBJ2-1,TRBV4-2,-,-,TGTGCCAGCAGCCAAGATGGCCAGGGGGGCTTCTCCTACAATGAGCAGTTCTTC,CASSQDGQGGFSYNEQFF
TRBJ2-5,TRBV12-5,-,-,TGTGCTAGTGCCCCGACTGTCCAAGAGACCCAGTACTTC,CASAPTVQETQYF
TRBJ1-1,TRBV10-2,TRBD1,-,TGCGCCGGACAGGGGCCAGGGGAGACTGAAGCTTTCTTT,CAGQGPGETEAFF
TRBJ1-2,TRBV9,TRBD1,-,TGTGCCAGCAGCGCCGGGGACAGGGGGAACTATGGCTACACCTTC,CASSAGDRGNYGYTF
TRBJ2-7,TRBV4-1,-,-,TGCGCCAGCAGCCAAAGAGACGGGTACTACGAGCAGTACTTC,CASSQRDGYYEQYF
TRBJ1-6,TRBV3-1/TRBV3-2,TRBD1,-,TGTGCCAGCAGCCAGCGGGTAACAGGGGATAATTCACCCCTCCACTTT,CASSQRVTGDNSPLHF
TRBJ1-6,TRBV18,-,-,TGTGCCAGCGCCCCGACAATGGGGGCGGAATCACCCCTCCACTTT,CASAPTMGAESPLHF
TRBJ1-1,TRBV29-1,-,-,TGCAGCGTGAGACGCGGGGGGAGCCGTGAAGCTTTCTTT,CSVRRGGSREAFF
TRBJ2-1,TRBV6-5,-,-,TGTGCCAGCAGTTCGGGCTCCTACAATGAGCAGTTCTTC,CASSSGSYNEQFF
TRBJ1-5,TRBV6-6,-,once,TGTGCCAGCAGTCCCAGGGGACCCCAGCATTTT,CASSPRGPQHF
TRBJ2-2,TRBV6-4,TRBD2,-,TGTGCCAGCAGTGTAGCGGGAGACACCGGGGAGCTGTTTTTT,CASSVAGDTGELFF
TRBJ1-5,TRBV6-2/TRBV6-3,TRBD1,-,TGTGCCAGCAGCCGGGGACAGGGATTTAGCAATCAGCCCCAGCATTTT,CASSRGQGFSNQPQHF
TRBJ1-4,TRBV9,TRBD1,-,TGTGCCAGCAGCATCTCCGGGACAGCTAATGAAAAACTGTTTTTT,CASSISGTANEKLFF
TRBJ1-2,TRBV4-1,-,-,TGCGCCAGCGGCCCGGCAGGCCACCTCTATGGCTACACCTTC,CASGPAGHLYGYTF
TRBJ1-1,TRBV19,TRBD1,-,TGTGCCAGTAGTACTGTCTGGACAGGGGGTCCCACTGAAGCTTTCTTT,CASSTVWTGGPTEAFF
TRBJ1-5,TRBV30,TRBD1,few,TGTGCCTGGATTCTTATAGGGACAGTGAGCGATTTTGGCAATCAGCCCCAGCATTTT,CAWILIGTVSDFGNQPQHF
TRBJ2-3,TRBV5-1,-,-,TGCGCCAGCACCTCCGGACAGGGAGGGGTAGATACGCAGTATTTT,CASTSGQGGVDTQYF
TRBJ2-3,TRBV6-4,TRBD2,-,TGTGCCAGCAGCCACTTGGGAGGGCAAGATACGCAGTATTTT,CASSHLGGQDTQYF
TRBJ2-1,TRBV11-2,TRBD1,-,TGTGCCAGCAGCTTAGATCTGTGGACAGGGGGTTTGGGACTTCAGTTCTTC,CASSLDLWTGGLGLQFF
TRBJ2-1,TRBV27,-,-,TGTGCCAGCAGTGGGGCTAGCGCCTACAATGAGCAGTTCTTC,CASSGASAYNEQFF
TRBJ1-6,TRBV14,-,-,TGTGCCAGCAGCCAAGGGGGGGGGTTACGACCCCTCCACTTT,CASSQGGGLRPLHF
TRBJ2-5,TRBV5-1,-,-,TGCGCCAGCAGCTTTGCGGGAAGGCAAGAGACCCAGTACTTC,CASSFAGRQETQYF
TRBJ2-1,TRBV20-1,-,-,TGCAGTGCTAGTGTTAGCCGAGAAAACAATGAGCAGTTCTTC,CSASVSRENNEQFF
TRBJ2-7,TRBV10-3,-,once,TGTGCCATCAGTGAAACACCCTACGAGCAGTACTTC,CAISETPYEQYF
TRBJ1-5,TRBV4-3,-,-,TGCGCCAGCAGCCAAGATTTGAGGGGGTCAGGGCCCCAGCATTTT,CASSQDLRGSGPQHF
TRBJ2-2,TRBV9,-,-,TGTGCCAGCACCCCAGGGGCGGCAGGGAACACCGGGGAGCTGTTTTTT,CASTPGAAGNTGELFF
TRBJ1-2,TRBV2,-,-,TGTGCCAGCAGTGAAGACGGGGGGGCGCCAGGCTACACCTTC,CASSEDGGAPGYTF
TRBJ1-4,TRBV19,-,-,TGTGCCAGTGGCTGGTCAGAAAAACTGTTTTTT,CASGWSEKLFF
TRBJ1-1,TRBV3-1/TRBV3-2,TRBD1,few,TGTGCCAGCAGCCAAAATTTTTACGGGACAGGTTTGAACACTGAAGCTTTCTTT,CASSQNFYGTGLNTEAFF
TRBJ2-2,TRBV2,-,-,TGTGCCAGCAGTGAACGCCAGGGGAACACCGGGGAGCTGTTTTTT,CASSERQGNTGELFF
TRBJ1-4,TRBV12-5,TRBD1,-,TGTGCTAGTGGCCCCATAGGGACAGGTGGGGAAAAACTGTTTTTT,CASGPIGTGGEKLFF
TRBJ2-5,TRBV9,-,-,TGTGCCAGCAGCGTCACCGGGTGGGAGACCCAGTACTTC,CASSVTGWETQYF
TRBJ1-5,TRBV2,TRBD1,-,TGTGCCAGCAGCGGGGACAGGGATTATAGCAATCAGCCCCAGCATTTT,CASSGDRDYSNQPQHF
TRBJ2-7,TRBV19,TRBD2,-,TGTGCCAGTAGTCCGTGGACTAGCCACGGCGAGCAGTACTTC,CASSPWTSHGEQYF
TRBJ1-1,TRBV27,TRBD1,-,TGTGCCAGCAGTTTCGCACAGGGGGTCACGGCTGAAGCTTTCTTT,CASSFAQGVTAEAFF
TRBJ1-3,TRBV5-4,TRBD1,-,TGTGCCAGCAGACCGACAGGGGTCAACTCTGGAAACACCATATATTTT,CASRPTGVNSGNTIYF
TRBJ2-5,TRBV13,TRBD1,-,TGTGCCAGCAGCTCGACAGGGGGCGGAGAGACCCAGTACTTC,CASSSTGGGETQYF
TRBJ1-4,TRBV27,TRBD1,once,TGTGCCAGCTCCGACAGGGCGAGTGAAAAACTGTTTTTT,CASSDRASEKLFF
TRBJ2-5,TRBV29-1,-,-,TGCAGCGGACGGACACAATCCCAAGAGACCCAGTACTTC,CSGRTQSQETQYF
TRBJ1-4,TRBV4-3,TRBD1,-,TGCGCCAGCAGCCAATGGACAGGGGGCGATGAAAAACTGTTTTTT,CASSQWTGGDEKLFF
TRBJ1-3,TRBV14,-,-,TGTGCCAGCAGCACCGGCGGGTGGTACTCTGGAAACACCATATATTTT,CASSTGGWYSGNTIYF
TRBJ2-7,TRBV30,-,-,TGTGCCTGGAATAGGGGTTCCTCCTACGAGCAGTACTTC,CAWNRGSSYEQYF